What follows is one T cell receptor beta chain and its context. Deletions cut 7 bases from V and 7 bases from J, with 17 bases between. CDR1 is GTSNPN, CDR2 SVGIG, per germline (reference sequence). The CDR3 is 14 amino acids. The sample originates from a study of cytomegalovirus exposure and HLA in healthy donors. Researchers ran the PCR with 60 Vbeta and 13 Jbeta primers. Sequencing used immunoSEQ multiplex PCR; TCRdb keeps in-frame clones, though not all of them. Counted here are hundreds of thousands of clones, about 66% occurring once; the ten biggest clones make up around 2.3%. The chain recombines TRBV30 with TRBJ1-6; unclear D gene. The source of this sequence is a female donor in good health and CMV-seronegative. The sequenced sample consisted of PBMCs. CDR3 nucleotide sequence: TGTGCCTCCCGGGAGTATACAAGGAATTCACCCCTCCACTTT. Translating gives CASREYTRNSPLHF.